This is a list of T cell receptor beta chains from one sample in a study of shared clonotypes between healthy human individuals. Generated by immunoSEQ multiplex PCR, the TCRdb table keeps only in-frame clones and is missing some. The sample consists of 150,000 to 200,000 clones, 80% to 95% of them appearing once. Sequencing was carried out using naive CD4+ T cells sorted from blood. All receptors derive from a woman aged 30 to 39 in good health. CDR3s include the opening cysteine and the closing phenylalanine or tryptophan. Fields, in order: J gene, V gene, D gene, clone size, CDR3 protein, CDR3 DNA. D genes are given only for firm matches. Size values are once, few and many counts, or a class for expanded clones, and some rows have none.

>TRBJ1-5|TRBV5-8|.|.
CASSLSVPGNQPQHF
TGTGCCAGCAGCTTGAGCGTGCCCGGCAATCAGCCCCAGCATTTT
>TRBJ1-2|TRBV11-2|.|.
CASSAGLQGSGGYTF
TGTGCCAGCAGCGCCGGGTTGCAGGGGTCTGGTGGCTACACCTTC
>TRBJ2-7|TRBV7-3|TRBD2|once
CASSLGTSGKGEQYF
TGTGCCAGCAGCTTAGGGACTAGCGGGAAAGGGGAGCAGTACTTC
>TRBJ2-4|TRBV15|.|.
CATSRPFLGREIGKNIQYF
TGTGCCACCAGCAGACCCTTTTTAGGTAGAGAAATAGGGAAAAACATTCAGTACTTC
>TRBJ2-5|TRBV28|TRBD2|once
CASSLPSGGGTQYF
TGTGCCAGCAGTTTACCTAGCGGGGGGGGGACCCAGTACTTC
>TRBJ2-7|TRBV19|.|.
CASSIDAAPYEQYF
TGTGCCAGTAGTATAGACGCGGCGCCCTACGAGCAGTACTTC
>TRBJ1-5|TRBV6-1|.|.
CASSEEYSNQPQHF
TGTGCCAGCAGTGAGGAGTATAGCAATCAGCCCCAGCATTTT
>TRBJ2-7|TRBV6-1|.|.
CASGPRTDSYEQYF
TGTGCCAGCGGGCCTCGGACGGACTCCTACGAGCAGTACTTC
>TRBJ1-2|TRBV2|.|.
CASSLPRTDNYGYTF
TGTGCCAGCAGTCTTCCTCGGACAGATAACTATGGCTACACCTTC
>TRBJ2-7|TRBV7-3|.|.
CASSLEHLSYEQYF
TGTGCCAGCAGCTTAGAACACCTTTCCTACGAGCAGTACTTC
>TRBJ1-4|TRBV28|.|.
CASSSPTPINEKLFF
TGTGCCAGCAGTTCCCCCACACCAATTAATGAAAAACTGTTTTTT
>TRBJ2-7|TRBV19|.|.
CASSFEGSEQYF
TGTGCCAGTAGTTTTGAGGGGAGCGAGCAGTACTTC
>TRBJ1-3|TRBV28|.|.
CASSLSLKQKTGNTIYF
TGTGCCAGCAGTTTATCCCTAAAGCAGAAAACTGGAAACACCATATATTTT
>TRBJ2-3|TRBV7-2|TRBD2|once
CASSSIRTSGYTDTQYF
TGTGCCAGCAGCTCCATCAGGACTAGCGGGTACACAGATACGCAGTATTTT
>TRBJ1-2|TRBV2|.|.
CASVRTSYGYTF
TGTGCCAGCGTAAGAACAAGCTATGGCTACACCTTC
>TRBJ2-2|TRBV2|.|.
CASSDWAGELFF
TGTGCCAGCAGTGATTGGGCCGGGGAGCTGTTTTTT
>TRBJ2-2|TRBV5-1|.|.
CASSLVGGHDTGELFF
TGCGCCAGCAGCTTGGTAGGTGGGCATGACACCGGGGAGCTGTTTTTT
>TRBJ2-1|TRBV19|TRBD2|.
CASSMPSGRGSYNEQFF
TGTGCCAGTAGTATGCCCTCCGGGAGGGGATCCTACAATGAGCAGTTCTTC
>TRBJ1-1|TRBV19|.|.
CASSIGGDTEAFF
TGTGCCAGTAGTATAGGGGGGGACACTGAAGCTTTCTTT
>TRBJ2-7|TRBV7-6|.|.
CASSLAPESNEQYF
TGTGCCAGCAGCTTAGCCCCGGAGTCTAACGAGCAGTACTTC
>TRBJ2-2|TRBV15|.|once
CATSSVAANTGELFF
TGTGCCACCAGCAGTGTAGCGGCTAACACCGGGGAGCTGTTTTTT
>TRBJ2-5|TRBV5-1|TRBD2|.
CASSLAGTSGMSETQYF
TGCGCCAGCAGCTTGGCGGGGACTAGCGGGATGTCTGAGACCCAGTACTTC
>TRBJ2-1|TRBV18|TRBD2|.
CASSPPAVKRDFFNEQFF
TGTGCCAGCTCACCACCGGCGGTAAAGCGGGATTTCTTCAATGAGCAGTTCTTC
>TRBJ2-1|TRBV9|TRBD2|.
CASRPRTSVHEQFF
TGTGCCAGCAGGCCTAGGACTAGCGTCCATGAGCAGTTCTTC
>TRBJ2-5|TRBV4-1|.|.
CASSQEALALETQYF
TGCGCCAGCAGCCAAGAGGCGCTAGCACTGGAGACCCAGTACTTC
>TRBJ2-3|TRBV11-3|.|.
CASSFGSFPDTQYF
TGTGCCAGCAGCTTTGGTAGCTTCCCAGATACGCAGTATTTT
>TRBJ2-7|TRBV11-2|TRBD1|.
CASSLQDRGLEQYF
TGTGCCAGCAGCTTACAGGACAGGGGGCTCGAGCAGTACTTC
>TRBJ2-7|TRBV7-2|TRBD2|once
CASSLAGLAGQAYEQYF
TGTGCCAGCAGCTTAGCGGGACTAGCGGGACAGGCCTACGAGCAGTACTTC
>TRBJ2-7|TRBV27|TRBD2|.
CASSLPGRARYEQYF
TGTGCCAGCAGTTTACCCGGGAGGGCCCGCTACGAGCAGTACTTC
>TRBJ2-1|TRBV11-2|TRBD2|.
CASSLRTSRSSYNEQFF
TGTGCCAGCAGCTTAAGGACTAGCCGGAGCTCCTACAATGAGCAGTTCTTC
>TRBJ2-3|TRBV7-6|.|.
CASSLDLVLLAPNTDTQYF
TGTGCCAGCAGCTTAGATCTCGTTTTGCTAGCTCCAAACACAGATACGCAGTATTTT
>TRBJ2-6|TRBV7-8|.|.
CASSLISGANVLTF
TGTGCCAGCAGCCTTATCTCTGGGGCCAACGTCCTGACTTTC
>TRBJ2-7|TRBV5-1|TRBD2|.
CASSPGPGREAYEQYF
TGCGCCAGCAGCCCAGGTCCCGGACGGGAGGCCTACGAGCAGTACTTC
>TRBJ2-7|TRBV10-2|.|.
CASREGGSYEQYF
TGCGCCAGCAGGGAGGGAGGATCCTACGAGCAGTACTTC
>TRBJ2-7|TRBV7-9|.|few
CASSKTATYEQYF
TGTGCCAGCAGCAAGACAGCTACCTACGAGCAGTACTTC
>TRBJ1-1|TRBV18|.|.
CASSPNRDLNTEAFF
TGTGCCAGCTCACCAAACAGGGACTTGAACACTGAAGCTTTCTTT
>TRBJ1-1|TRBV5-1|.|.
CASSSDTEAFF
TGCGCCAGCAGCTCTGACACTGAAGCTTTCTTT
>TRBJ2-5|TRBV2|TRBD2|.
CASSERGASGGSRTQYF
TGTGCCAGCAGTGAACGGGGTGCTAGCGGGGGTTCGAGAACCCAGTACTTC
>TRBJ2-3|TRBV28|.|.
CASSSILALSSTQYF
TGTGCCAGCAGTTCTATTCTCGCGCTATCAAGTACGCAGTATTTT
>TRBJ1-5|TRBV30|.|.
CAWSVSVDQPQHF
TGTGCCTGGAGTGTTTCGGTGGATCAGCCCCAGCATTTT
>TRBJ2-7|TRBV19|TRBD1|.
CASSTGQGAYEQYF
TGTGCCAGTAGTACCGGACAGGGGGCCTACGAGCAGTACTTC
>TRBJ2-5|TRBV5-4|.|.
CASSSGVSQETQYF
TGTGCCAGCAGCTCCGGGGTATCCCAAGAGACCCAGTACTTC
>TRBJ1-3|TRBV5-1|TRBD1|.
CASSPRTGSGNTIYF
TGCGCCAGCAGCCCTCGGACAGGCTCTGGAAACACCATATATTTT
>TRBJ2-7|TRBV4-1|TRBD1|.
CASSQGQGVYEQYF
TGCGCCAGCAGCCAGGGACAGGGGGTCTACGAGCAGTACTTC
>TRBJ2-5|TRBV5-1|.|once
CASSLGGSREETQYF
TGCGCCAGCAGCTTGGGGGGGTCCCGAGAAGAGACCCAGTACTTC
>TRBJ2-7|TRBV9|TRBD1|.
CASSVRQGAGEQYF
TGTGCCAGCAGCGTAAGACAGGGGGCCGGGGAGCAGTACTTC
>TRBJ2-7|TRBV11-2|.|.
CASSLVPDAHEQYF
TGTGCCAGCAGCTTAGTGCCCGACGCTCACGAGCAGTACTTC
>TRBJ2-2|TRBV19|.|.
CASSTQASNTGELFF
TGTGCCAGTAGTACACAGGCGTCGAACACCGGGGAGCTGTTTTTT
>TRBJ2-6|TRBV9|.|.
CASSVGVGVLTF
TGTGCCAGCAGCGTAGGGGTCGGCGTCCTGACTTTC
>TRBJ2-7|TRBV30|TRBD1|.
CAWPIGTEEGCEQYF
TGTGCCTGGCCGATTGGGACAGAGGAAGGTTGCGAGCAGTACTTC
>TRBJ2-3|TRBV5-6|.|.
CASSSVSTDTQYF
TGTGCCAGCAGCTCTGTCAGTACAGATACGCAGTATTTT
>TRBJ2-2|TRBV5-1|.|.
CASSRTVSGSTGELFF
TGCGCCAGCAGCCGGACAGTCTCAGGGAGCACCGGGGAGCTGTTTTTT
>TRBJ2-5|TRBV5-1|.|.
CASSSAGRNQETQYF
TGCGCCAGCAGCTCGGCAGGGCGTAACCAAGAGACCCAGTACTTC
>TRBJ2-7|TRBV19|.|few
CASAPGLAGYEQYF
TGTGCCAGCGCACCGGGACTCGCCGGGTACGAGCAGTACTTC
>TRBJ2-7|TRBV11-1|TRBD2|.
CASSSQREYEQYF
TGTGCCAGCAGCTCCCAGCGGGAATACGAGCAGTACTTC
>TRBJ1-1|TRBV28|.|.
CASSLGGAVNTEAFF
TGTGCCAGCAGTTTAGGGGGGGCGGTGAACACTGAAGCTTTCTTT
>TRBJ1-2|TRBV5-1|.|.
CASSMDSYGYTF
TGCGCCAGCAGCATGGACAGCTATGGCTACACCTTC
>TRBJ1-1|TRBV30|.|.
CAWSWGLGTKAFF
TGTGCCTGGAGTTGGGGTCTCGGGACTAAAGCTTTCTTT
>TRBJ2-7|TRBV19|.|.
CASSKDYEQYF
TGTGCCAGTAGCAAGGACTACGAGCAGTACTTC